A single sample is the source of the 5 T cell receptor beta chains below, sequenced in a study of T-cell reconstitution after alpha-beta-depleted transplantation in children. Unique molecular identifiers were used in preparing the TCRbeta library. TCRdb processed the PCR reads anew with MiXCR; each CDR3 protein has one entry. The sample lists about 440,000 distinct CDR3 sequences, 43% occurring once. The material sequenced was PBMCs, taken before TCRalphabeta/CD19-depleted stem cell transplant. These receptors came from a girl aged 2 to 10 with aplastic anemia, due to receive a stem cell transplant.

This clonotype was seen a few times. The genes are TRBV12-3 or TRBV12-4 and TRBJ2-3; TRBD2 aligns across 11 bases. CDR3 length equals 19 residues. The V gene end was trimmed by 6 bases and the J gene end by 1 base; junction bases not matched to a gene: 15. The CDR3: CASSRSTGLAAIRTDTQYF. CDR3 nucleotides: TGTGCCAGCAGCCGATCGACGGGACTAGCGGCCATACGCACAGATACGCAGTATTTT.

At least ten counts were recorded for this clonotype. The rearrangement uses TRBV20-1 and TRBJ2-1; D is perhaps TRBD2 (5 bases). The CDR3 loop spans 20 amino acids. Per the germline V gene, CDR1 is DFQATT and CDR2 is SNEGSKA (reference sequence). With 0 bases removed from V and 1 base from J, the gap between germline ends came to 25 bases. CDR3 nucleotide sequence: TGCAGTGCTAGAGACTTTTTAGGACCTAAAGCGGATTTTTCCTACAATGAGCAGTTCTTC. Translation gives CSARDFLGPKADFSYNEQFF.

The CDR3 protein is CSARVTSGKETQYF. The CDR3 nucleotides read TGCAGTGCTAGGGTTACTAGCGGTAAAGAGACCCAGTACTTC. The J gene is TRBJ2-5, the V gene TRBV20-1; TRBD2 aligns across 8 bases. The CDR3 contains 14 residues. Germline-derived CDR1 and CDR2 are DFQATT and SNEGSKA (reference sequence). The V segment lost 3 bases and the J segment 3 bases; nucleotides outside the gene matches: 6.

This sequence joins TRBV4-3 and TRBJ2-3; 10 nucleotides agree with TRBD2. The CDR3 runs to 16 residues. V trimming: 1 base; J trimming: 3 bases; junction bases outside the gene matches: 4. Looked up from germline, CDR1 is LGHNA and CDR2 is YSLEER. The CDR3 DNA reads as TGCGCCAGCAGCCAAGTCCTAGCGGGAGTGACAGATACGCAGTATTTT. Translated: CASSQVLAGVTDTQYF.

CDR3 nucleotides: TGTGCCAGCAGCGATAGGGACTACGAGCAGTACTTC. This translates into CASSDRDYEQYF. V usage is TRBV7-2 and J usage is TRBJ2-7; D not certain. Trimming cost V 5 bases and J 3 bases, with 8 bases left between them. Germline CDR1 is SGHTA and CDR2 is FQGNSA. The CDR3 runs 12 residues.